The entry below describes one T cell receptor beta chain. The antigen is unknown. The CDR3 loop spans 14 amino acids. CDR1 is SQVTM, CDR2 ANQGSEA, per germline. These data are taken from a study of CXCR3-negative and CXCR3-positive naive CD8 T cells. Study-level points and caveats: In naive cells, CXCR3-negative and CXCR3-positive subsets had similar TRBV-TRBJ usage; memory cells differed. Memory CD8+ cells had much lower diversity, and both naive subsets had comparably high diversity. Naive CXCR3-positive cells had TRB CDR3s more hydrophobic than those of CXCR3-negative naive cells. With surface CD5 comparable between naive subsets, TCR strength was estimated using properties derived from the TRB CDR3.

The TRB libraries of cDNA were built by UMI-labeled 5' RACE. With the 5' RACE reads reprocessed, TCRdb shows one record per CDR3 protein and no DNA. Recorded for this sample: about 150,000 distinct CDR3 sequences. The genes are TRBV29-1 and TRBJ2-1; the TCRdb D gene call, TRBD2, has no DNA to confirm it. This sequence was found in a human donor in good health. Some clones in this sample may be carry-over from other donors' samples. Sequenced input: naive CXCR3+ CD8+ T cells from blood. Subset in this sample: CD45RO-CCR7+CD27+CD95- naive CD8+ T cells expressing CXCR3 (TNR3+). The CDR3 reads CSMEDESSYNEQFF.